This T cell receptor (beta chain) was sequenced for a study of cytomegalovirus exposure and HLA in healthy donors. Study-wide results and limits: Later on, a genetic analysis was performed. It linked a missense variant in DCLRE1C with V- and J-gene trimming of TCR beta. Later, TCR association rates were found to vary by HLA locus, highest for DRB1 and lowest for HLA-C.

The donors, nominally healthy at sampling, likely had unrecorded immune exposures. V shed 3 bases and J 4 bases; nucleotides not matched to a gene: 7. Per the germline V gene, CDR1 is SGDLS and CDR2 is YYNGEE. There are 16 residues in the CDR3. Concerning this clone itself: No antigen is known for it.

Researchers ran the PCR with 60 Vbeta and 13 Jbeta primers. TCRdb keeps only in-frame clones here, not all; method: immunoSEQ multiplex PCR. The sample records about 110,000 clones, around four fifths being singletons. This TCR was recovered from a woman between 50 and 59 years old in good health and CMV-seropositive. The gene calls are TRBV9 and TRBJ1-4, with TRBD1 matching over 9 bases. Sequencing was performed on PBMCs. In DNA form, the CDR3 reads TGTGCCAGCAGCGCCGCCGCGGGACAGGGTAATGAAAAACTGTTTTTT. It specifies CASSAAAGQGNEKLFF.